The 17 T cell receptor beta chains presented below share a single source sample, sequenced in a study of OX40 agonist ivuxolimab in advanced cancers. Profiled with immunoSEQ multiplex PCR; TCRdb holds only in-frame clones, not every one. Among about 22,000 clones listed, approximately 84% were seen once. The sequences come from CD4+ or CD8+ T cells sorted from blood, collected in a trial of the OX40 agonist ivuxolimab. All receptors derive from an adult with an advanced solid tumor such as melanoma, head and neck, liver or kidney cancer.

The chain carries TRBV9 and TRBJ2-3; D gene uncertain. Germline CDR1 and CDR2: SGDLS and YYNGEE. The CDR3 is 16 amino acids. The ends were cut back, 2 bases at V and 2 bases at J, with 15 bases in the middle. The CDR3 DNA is TGTGCCAGCAGCGTTCACTCTCTGGCGGCCACAGATACGCAGTATTTT. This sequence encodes CASSVHSLAATDTQYF.

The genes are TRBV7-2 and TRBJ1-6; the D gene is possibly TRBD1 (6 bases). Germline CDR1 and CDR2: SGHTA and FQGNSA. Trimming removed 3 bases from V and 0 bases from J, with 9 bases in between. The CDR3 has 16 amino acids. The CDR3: CASSFGQSSYNSPLHF. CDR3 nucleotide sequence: TGTGCCAGCAGCTTCGGACAGAGCTCCTATAATTCACCCCTCCACTTT. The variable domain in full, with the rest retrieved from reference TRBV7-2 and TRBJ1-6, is GAGVSQSPSNKVTEKGKDVELRCDPISGHTALYWYRQSLGQGLEFLIYFQGNSAPDKSGLPSDRFSAERTGGSVSTLTIQRTQQEDSAVYLCASSFGQSSYNSPLHFGNGTRLTVT.

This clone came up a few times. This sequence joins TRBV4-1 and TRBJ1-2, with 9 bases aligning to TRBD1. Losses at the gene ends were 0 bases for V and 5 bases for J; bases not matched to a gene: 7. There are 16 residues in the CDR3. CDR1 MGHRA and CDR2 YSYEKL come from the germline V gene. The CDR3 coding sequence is TGCGCCAGCAGCCAAGATCATCTTGGGACAGGGTATGGCTACACCTTC. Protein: CASSQDHLGTGYGYTF.

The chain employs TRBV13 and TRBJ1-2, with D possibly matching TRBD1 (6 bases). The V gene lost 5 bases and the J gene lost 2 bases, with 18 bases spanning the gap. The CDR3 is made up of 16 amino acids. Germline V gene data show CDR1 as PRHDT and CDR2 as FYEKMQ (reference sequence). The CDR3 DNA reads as TGTGCCAGCAGCGAAGTAAACAGGGAAAGAAACTATGGCTACACCTTC. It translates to CASSEVNRERNYGYTF.

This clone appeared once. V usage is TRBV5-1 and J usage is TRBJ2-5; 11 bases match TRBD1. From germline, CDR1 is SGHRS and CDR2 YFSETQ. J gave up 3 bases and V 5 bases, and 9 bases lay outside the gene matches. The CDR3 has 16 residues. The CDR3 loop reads CASSFTGTGGKETQYF. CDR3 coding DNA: TGCGCCAGCAGTTTCACCGGGACAGGGGGTAAAGAGACCCAGTACTTC.

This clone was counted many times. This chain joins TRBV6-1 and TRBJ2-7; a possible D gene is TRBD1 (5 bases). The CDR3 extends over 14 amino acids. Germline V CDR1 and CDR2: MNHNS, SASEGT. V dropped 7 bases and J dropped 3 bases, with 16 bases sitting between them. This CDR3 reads CASTHSTDFYEQYF. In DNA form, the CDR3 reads TGTGCCAGCACCCATTCGACAGACTTCTACGAGCAGTACTTC.

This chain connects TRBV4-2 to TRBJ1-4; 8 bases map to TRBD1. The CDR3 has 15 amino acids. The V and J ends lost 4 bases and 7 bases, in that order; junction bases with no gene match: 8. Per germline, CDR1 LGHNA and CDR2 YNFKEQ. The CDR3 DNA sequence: TGTGCCAGCAGCCTCCAGGGGGCCGGTGGTGAAAAACTGTTTTTT. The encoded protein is CASSLQGAGGEKLFF.

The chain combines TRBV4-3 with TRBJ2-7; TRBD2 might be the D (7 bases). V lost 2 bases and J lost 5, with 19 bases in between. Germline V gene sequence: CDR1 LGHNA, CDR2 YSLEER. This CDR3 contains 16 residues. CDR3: CASSQWDGGGVDEQYF. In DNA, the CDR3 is TGCGCCAGCAGCCAATGGGATGGGGGGGGCGTCGACGAGCAGTACTTC.

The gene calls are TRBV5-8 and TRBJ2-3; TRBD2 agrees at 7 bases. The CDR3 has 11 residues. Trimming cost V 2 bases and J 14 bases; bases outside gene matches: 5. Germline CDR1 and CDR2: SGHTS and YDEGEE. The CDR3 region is CASSFEGRVYF. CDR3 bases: TGTGCCAGCAGCTTTGAGGGGAGGGTGTATTTT.

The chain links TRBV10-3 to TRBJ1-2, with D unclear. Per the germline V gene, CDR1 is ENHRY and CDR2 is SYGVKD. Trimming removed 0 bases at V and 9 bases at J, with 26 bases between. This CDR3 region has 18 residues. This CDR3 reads CAISESLSKDPYRTRYTF. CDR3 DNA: TGTGCCATCAGTGAGTCATTGTCCAAGGACCCTTACCGTACGCGCTACACCTTC.

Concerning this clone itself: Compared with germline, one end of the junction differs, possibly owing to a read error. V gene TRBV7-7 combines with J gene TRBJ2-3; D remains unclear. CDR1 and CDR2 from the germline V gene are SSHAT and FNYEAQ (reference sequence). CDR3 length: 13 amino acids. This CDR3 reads CASSLGWADTQYF. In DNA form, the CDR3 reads TGTGCTAGCAGCTTAGGATGGGCAGATACGCAGTATTTT. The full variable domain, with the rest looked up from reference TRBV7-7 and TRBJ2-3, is GAGVSQSPRYKVTKRGQDVTLRCDPISSHATLYWYQQALGQGPEFLTYFNYEAQPDKSGLPSDRFSAERPEGSISTLTIQRTEQRDSAMYRCASSLGWADTQYFGPGTRLTVL.

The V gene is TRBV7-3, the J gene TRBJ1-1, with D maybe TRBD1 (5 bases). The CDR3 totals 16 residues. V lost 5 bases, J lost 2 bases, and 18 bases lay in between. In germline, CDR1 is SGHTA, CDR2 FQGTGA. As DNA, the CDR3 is TGTGCCAGCAGCCCCGATCCGGCCGGGGCAAACACTGAAGCTTTCTTT. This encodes CASSPDPAGANTEAFF.

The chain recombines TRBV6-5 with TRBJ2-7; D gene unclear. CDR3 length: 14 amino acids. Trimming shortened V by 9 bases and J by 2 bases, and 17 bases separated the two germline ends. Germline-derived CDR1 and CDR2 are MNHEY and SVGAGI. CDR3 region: CASTKTRATYEQYF. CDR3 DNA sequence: TGTGCCAGTACAAAAACAAGGGCCACCTACGAGCAGTACTTC.

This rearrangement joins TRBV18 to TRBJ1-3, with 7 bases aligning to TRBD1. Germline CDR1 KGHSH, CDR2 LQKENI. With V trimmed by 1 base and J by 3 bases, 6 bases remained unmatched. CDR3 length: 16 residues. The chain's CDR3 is CASSPLDRDGGNTIYF. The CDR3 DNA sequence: TGTGCCAGCTCACCACTTGACAGGGACGGTGGAAACACCATATATTTT.

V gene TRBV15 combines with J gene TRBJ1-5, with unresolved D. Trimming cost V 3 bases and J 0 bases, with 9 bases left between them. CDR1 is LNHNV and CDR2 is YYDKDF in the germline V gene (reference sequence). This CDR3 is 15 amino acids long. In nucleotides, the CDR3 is TGTGCCACCAGCAGGAGTCAGGCTAGCAATCAGCCCCAGCATTTT. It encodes CATSRSQASNQPQHF. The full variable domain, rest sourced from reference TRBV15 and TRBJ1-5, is DAMVIQNPRYQVTQFGKPVTLSCSQTLNHNVMYWYQQKSSQAPKLLFHYYDKDFNNEADTPDNFQSRRPNTSFCFLDIRSPGLGDTAMYLCATSRSQASNQPQHFGDGTRLSIL.

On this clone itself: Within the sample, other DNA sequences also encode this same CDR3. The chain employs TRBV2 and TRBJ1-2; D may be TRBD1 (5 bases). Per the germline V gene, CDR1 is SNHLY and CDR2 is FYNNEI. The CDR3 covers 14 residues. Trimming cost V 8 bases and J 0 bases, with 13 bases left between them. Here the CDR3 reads CASAGALANYGYTF. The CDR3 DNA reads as TGTGCCAGCGCCGGGGCATTGGCTAACTATGGCTACACCTTC.

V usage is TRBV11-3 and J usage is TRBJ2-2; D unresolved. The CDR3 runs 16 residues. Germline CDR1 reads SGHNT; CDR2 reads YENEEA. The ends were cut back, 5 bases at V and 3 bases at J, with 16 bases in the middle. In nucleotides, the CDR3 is TGTGCCAGCAGCCCGCGGATGGGCGAGGACACCGGGGAGCTGTTTTTT. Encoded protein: CASSPRMGEDTGELFF.